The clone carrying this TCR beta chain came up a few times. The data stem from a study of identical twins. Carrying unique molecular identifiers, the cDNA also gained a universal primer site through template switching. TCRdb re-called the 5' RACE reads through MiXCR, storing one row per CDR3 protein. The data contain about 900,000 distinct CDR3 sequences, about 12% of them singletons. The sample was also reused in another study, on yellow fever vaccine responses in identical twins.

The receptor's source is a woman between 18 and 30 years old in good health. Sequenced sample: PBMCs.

CDR3 nucleotides: TGTGCCACCAGCCTTACTGGGGGGACAGAGACCCAGTACTTC. The encoded protein is CATSLTGGTETQYF. The chain uses TRBV15 and TRBJ2-5, with TRBD2 as a possible D gene (6 bases). Trimming shortened V by 5 bases and J by 4 bases, and 14 bases separated the two germline ends. The germline CDR1 and CDR2 sequences are LNHNV and YYDKDF (reference sequence). The CDR3 runs to 14 residues. Complete variable domain (other parts from reference TRBV15 and TRBJ2-5): DAMVIQNPRYQVTQFGKPVTLSCSQTLNHNVMYWYQQKSSQAPKLLFHYYDKDFNNEADTPDNFQSRRPNTSFCFLDIRSPGLGDTAMYLCATSLTGGTETQYFGPGTRLLVL.